The clone carrying this TCR beta chain was counted a few times. The data derive from a study of response to subunit inactivated influenza vaccine. Germline trimming cut 6 bases from V and 0 bases from J; bases unmatched to any gene: 11. This CDR3 comprises 18 residues. The germline gives CDR1 DFQATT, CDR2 SNEGSKA (reference sequence). A single record per CDR3 protein comes from TCRdb applying MiXCR to the RT-PCR reads. The sample comprises around 250,000 distinct CDR3 sequences, over 9% of which are singletons, and 7.8% rests with the top ten. The source is a man aged 50 to 59 who received an inactivated influenza vaccine. The genes are TRBV20-1 and TRBJ2-3; 14 nucleotides line up with TRBD2. Source: non-naive T cells sorted from PBMCs, taken less than 15 days before vaccination. CDR3 in DNA: TGCAGTGCGCCTCGGACTAGCGGGGGGCTAACTAGCACAGATACGCAGTATTTT. Protein sequence: CSAPRTSGGLTSTDTQYF.